The subject of this entry is one T cell receptor (beta chain). Its antigen is not known. The sample is drawn from a study of radiotherapy plus CTLA-4 blockade in lung cancer. Study at large: Across the patients, objective responses occurred in approximately 18%, and disease control in roughly 31%. General study points: According to reports, early shifts in blood T cell clones, alongside interferon-beta, forecast response most accurately.

Germline V gene sequence: CDR1 SGHRS, CDR2 YFSETQ. V dropped 0 bases and J dropped 6; count of bases not matched to a gene: 4. The CDR3 runs 15 residues. Profiled with immunoSEQ multiplex PCR; TCRdb holds only in-frame clones, not every one. The sample shows tens of thousands of clones, roughly four fifths of them seen only once. Material: peripheral blood, obtained from a patient treated with radiotherapy plus ipilimumab. The TCR originated in a human donor with non-small cell lung cancer who had stable disease on radiotherapy plus ipilimumab. The V call is TRBV5-1, the J call TRBJ2-1; 9 nucleotides agree with TRBD2. The CDR3 spells CASSLGLAGINEQFF. As DNA, the CDR3 is TGCGCCAGCAGCTTGGGTCTAGCGGGGATCAATGAGCAGTTCTTC.